The 16 T cell receptor beta chains listed next were all sequenced from one sample in a study of spatial heterogeneity in lung cancer. Time point described: sample taken at primary tumor resection. No antigen has been assigned to these receptors. Broader study findings: It was found that expanded intratumoral alpha and beta TCR counts tracked tumor mutation counts.

TCRdb called the 5' RACE reads again in MiXCR, with one record for every CDR3 protein. The data show roughly 17,000 distinct CDR3 sequences, 6% to 7.5% seen once. The sample in question was lung tumor tissue, obtained at surgery. The receptors here all came from a female donor with early-stage non-small cell lung cancer.

Concerning this clonotype itself: Since no conserved phenylalanine or tryptophan closes the CDR3, a read error is the likely cause. No DNA is shown, since the ends of the CDR3 on it are uncertain; the CDR3 is the one TCRdb lists. This beta chain is an unintended read in a library built for alpha chains; its size means little. The chain links TRBV30 to TRBJ1-1; the table's D call, TRBD1, was not checked against the DNA. With termini counted, the CDR3 has 12 amino acids. Per germline, CDR1 GTSNPN and CDR2 SVGIG (reference sequence). The CDR3 region is CAWSKGQGFSFL.

This clonotype was picked up many times. Within a library made for alpha chains, this beta chain is off target, and its count is uninformative. The chain employs TRBV30 and TRBJ2-5; D is uncertain. V lost 7 bases and J lost 0, with 12 bases in between. The germline CDR1 and CDR2 sequences are GTSNPN and SVGIG (reference sequence). The CDR3 extends over 13 amino acids. The DNA of the CDR3 is TGTGCCTCCGTCACATCGTACCAAGAGACCCAGTACTTC. It is translated as CASVTSYQETQYF.

Sample share makes this clonotype medium-sized (0.01 to 0.1%). At one boundary the junction diverges from the germline segment, which might be a read error. The library was prepared for alpha chains; this beta chain is a stray read, so its frequency means little. The rearrangement uses TRBV10-3 and TRBJ1-2; 8 nucleotides align to TRBD1. This CDR3 is built from 11 residues. The germline CDR1 and CDR2 sequences are ENHRY and SYGVKD. CDR3 nucleotides: TGTGCCATCACGGGATCGGGACAGGCTCTCTTC. Translation: CAITGSGQALF.

There are many counts of this clonotype. This beta chain is a stray sequence in a library constructed for alpha chains; its clone size is not meaningful. The chain couples TRBV20-1 to TRBJ2-7, with D tentatively TRBD1 (5 bases). CDR1 is DFQATT, CDR2 SNEGSKA, per germline (reference sequence). The CDR3 loop spans 11 amino acids. Between the trimmed V and J ends, which lost 7 bases and 4 bases, there was a span of 11 bases. CDR3 bases: TGCAGTGTTCCAGGGTTGTACGAGCAGTACTTC. Its translation is CSVPGLYEQYF.

This clonotype was counted ten times or more. This beta chain slipped into a library made for alpha chains as a stray read, so its size is not meaningful. The rearrangement uses TRBV7-3 and TRBJ1-6; no reliable D call. The ends were cut back, 2 bases at V and 3 bases at J, with 2 bases in the middle. The CDR3 runs 13 residues. Per germline, CDR1 SGHTA and CDR2 FQGTGA. The CDR3 spells CASSLDYNSPLHF. Here the CDR3 DNA reads TGTGCCAGCAGCTTAGACTATAATTCACCCCTCCACTTT.

This clonotype was recorded many times. This beta chain is off target for a library built for alpha chains, so its abundance means little. The chain employs TRBV5-1 and TRBJ1-3; no definite D call. The V end lost 0 bases, the J end lost 0 bases, and 7 bases lay between the germline ends. The CDR3 totals 15 residues. Per the germline V gene, CDR1 is SGHRS and CDR2 is YFSETQ. CDR3: CASSLEPTSGNTIYF. DNA for the CDR3: TGCGCCAGCAGCTTGGAGCCAACCTCTGGAAACACCATATATTTT.

This clonotype has ten or more counts. The size of this beta chain means little, since it is a stray read in a library made for alpha chains. The V and J genes are TRBV29-1 and TRBJ2-2, with a tentative D call TRBD1 (6 bases). Trimming shortened V by 5 bases and J by 1 base, and 14 bases separated the two germline ends. CDR1 and CDR2 (germline): SQVTM, ANQGSEA. This CDR3 has 15 amino acids. The CDR3 coding sequence is TGCAGCGTTTCGCTCATACAGGGGAACACCGGGGAGCTGTTTTTT. It specifies CSVSLIQGNTGELFF.

By frequency in the sample, this clonotype is medium-sized (0.01 to 0.1%). With the library built for alpha chains, this beta chain is off target and its frequency is not meaningful. The chain recombines TRBV30 with TRBJ1-6, with D uncertain. The CDR3 contains 13 residues. Germline V gene sequence: CDR1 GTSNPN, CDR2 SVGIG (reference sequence). The ends were cut back, 3 bases at V and 3 bases at J, with 6 bases in the middle. CDR3 amino acids: CAWRPNYNSPLHF. The CDR3 bases are TGTGCCTGGAGACCCAACTATAATTCACCCCTCCACTTT.

As concerns this clonotype: For a library built for alpha chains, this beta chain is a stray read; little rests on its size. V usage is TRBV7-8 and J usage is TRBJ2-4; D unresolved. V lost 5 bases, J lost 9 bases, and 11 bases lay in between. This CDR3 contains 12 residues. The germline V gene encodes CDR1 SGHVS and CDR2 FQNEAQ. Written as DNA, the CDR3 is TGTGCCAGCAGCCCAGGTATGGGCATTCAGTACTTC. This codes for CASSPGMGIQYF. The variable domain in full, completed from reference TRBV7-8 and TRBJ2-4, reads GAGVSQSPRYKVAKRGQDVALRCDPISGHVSLFWYQQALGQGPEFLTYFQNEAQLDKSGLPSDRFFAERPEGSVSTLKIQRTQQEDSAVYLCASSPGMGIQYFGAGTRLSVL.

This clonotype was seen a handful of times. Within a library made for alpha chains, this beta chain is off target, and its count is uninformative. The chain combines TRBV12-3 or TRBV12-4 with TRBJ2-3; TRBD2 matches 10 bases. The CDR3 totals 16 residues. With 3 bases clipped from V and 5 bases from J, the junction kept 8 bases outside the gene matches. Here the CDR3 reads CASSLITSGEGDTQYF. CDR3 nucleotides: TGTGCCAGCAGTTTGATTACTAGCGGGGAAGGAGATACGCAGTATTTT.

This clonotype was detected ten times or more. A library prepared for alpha chains yielded this beta chain as an off-target read; its size is of little meaning. This sequence joins TRBV10-3 and TRBJ2-5, with 13 bases fitting TRBD2. In germline, CDR1 is ENHRY, CDR2 SYGVKD. V lost 0 bases to trimming and J lost 3 bases; unmatched junction nucleotides: 4. The CDR3 extends over 17 amino acids. In nucleotides, the CDR3 is TGTGCCATCAGTGAGTCATCTGGGACTAGCGGGAAAGAGACCCAGTACTTC. It encodes CAISESSGTSGKETQYF.

Ten or more counts support this clonotype. This beta chain was picked up by a library intended for alpha chains and is off target, so its count carries little meaning. The CDR3 is CASSLDRTSSAGELFF. The CDR3 DNA sequence: TGTGCCAGCAGTTTAGATAGGACATCTTCCGCCGGGGAGCTGTTTTTT. The genes are TRBV12-3 or TRBV12-4 and TRBJ2-2; the D gene is possibly TRBD1 (5 bases). V dropped 1 base and J dropped 6 bases, with 15 bases sitting between them. CDR3 size: 16 residues.

This clonotype was detected many times. The library was designed around alpha chains, so this beta chain is a stray read whose abundance carries little weight. The genes are TRBV5-1 and TRBJ2-3, with 11 bases that match TRBD2. Germline CDR1 SGHRS, CDR2 YFSETQ. V shed 0 bases and J 5 bases; nucleotides not matched to a gene: 5. The CDR3 covers 16 residues. CDR3 nucleotides: TGCGCCAGCAGCTTGGCTGCGACTAGCGGGATAGATACGCAGTATTTT. Translation gives CASSLAATSGIDTQYF.

With regard to this clonotype: The library was built for alpha chains, so this beta chain is an off-target read and its size means little. The chain joins TRBV7-9 to TRBJ2-1, with TRBD1 matching over 7 bases. This CDR3 has 16 residues. Germline values: CDR1 SEHNR, CDR2 FQNEAQ (reference sequence). V lost 6 bases, J lost 4 bases, and 12 bases stayed unmatched. CDR3 amino acids: CASSFTGDRDYNEQFF. CDR3 nucleotide sequence: TGTGCCAGCAGTTTCACAGGGGACAGAGATTACAATGAGCAGTTCTTC. The whole variable domain, remainder taken from reference TRBV7-9 and TRBJ2-1, is DTGVSQNPRHKITKRGQNVTFRCDPISEHNRLYWYRQTLGQGPEFLTYFQNEAQLEKSRLLSDRFSAERPKGSFSTLEIQRTEQGDSAMYLCASSFTGDRDYNEQFFGPGTRLTVL.

This clonotype was observed at least ten times. The library was built for alpha chains, so this beta chain is an off-target read and its size means little. V usage is TRBV3-1 and J usage is TRBJ1-1, with D uncertain. Germline lookup yields CDR1 LGHDT and CDR2 YNNKEL (reference sequence). The CDR3 covers 15 residues. Trimming removed 5 bases at V and 3 bases at J, with 16 bases between. Written as DNA, the CDR3 is TGTGCCAGCAGCTTAAACCCGGGAGAGGACACTGAAGCTTTCTTT. Its protein product is CASSLNPGEDTEAFF.

To note about this clonotype: Within a library made for alpha chains, this beta chain is off target, and its count is uninformative. The rearrangement uses TRBV7-7 and TRBJ2-5; tentatively, D is TRBD1 (6 bases). The CDR3 runs 13 residues. From germline, CDR1 is SSHAT and CDR2 FNYEAQ (reference sequence). With 5 bases removed from V and 3 bases from J, the gap between germline ends came to 10 bases. The CDR3, as DNA: TGTGCCAGCAGCCTAGGGACAAAAGAGACCCAGTACTTC. This sequence encodes CASSLGTKETQYF.